This TCR beta chain was observed in a study of T-cell reconstitution after alpha-beta-depleted transplantation in children. Germline V CDR1 and CDR2: LNHDA, SQIVND (reference sequence). The J segment lost 4 bases and the V segment lost 4 bases, leaving 2 bases of the junction unmatched. This CDR3 has 14 residues. Unique molecular identifiers were used to barcode this TCRbeta library. TCRdb redid the calling of the PCR reads with MiXCR, one entry per CDR3 protein. There are 700,000 or so distinct CDR3 sequences in the sample; over 10% occur only once, and roughly 0.84% lies in the top ten. This sequence joins TRBV19 and TRBJ2-1; 9 bases are shared with TRBD2. The sequence came from a girl aged 2-9 years with congenital amegakaryocytic thrombocytopenia, due to receive a stem cell transplant. This material consisted of PBMCs, taken before TCRalphabeta/CD19-depleted stem cell transplant. The chain's CDR3 is CASSTGLAYNEQFF. DNA for the CDR3: TGTGCCAGTAGTACGGGACTAGCTTACAATGAGCAGTTCTTC.